The 15 T cell receptor beta chains below come from one sample, sequenced in a study of blood T cell repertoires in COVID-19. Here immunoSEQ multiplex PCR was the method, and the copy in TCRdb shows in-frame clones only, minus some. The sample has 300,000 to 400,000 clones; 80% to 90% are singletons. Sequencing was carried out using PBMCs or T cells enriched from blood (not recorded which). The receptors come from a man in his thirties or forties who had recovered from COVID-19.

V gene TRBV28 combines with J gene TRBJ1-5; tentatively, D is TRBD1 (5 bases). The CDR3 runs to 14 residues. The V end was cut by 7 bases, the J end by 5 bases, with 15 bases between. Germline V gene lookup returns CDR1 MDHEN and CDR2 SYDVKM. The CDR3: CASKEGPDYQPQHF. The CDR3, as DNA: TGTGCCAGCAAGGAGGGGCCAGATTATCAGCCCCAGCATTTT.

This clone appeared a single time. CDR3 coding DNA: TGTGCCAGCAGGACAGGGATGAACACTGAAGCTTTCTTT. Its translation is CASRTGMNTEAFF. The rearrangement joins TRBV2 to TRBJ1-1, with 7 bases that match TRBD1. Trimming took 6 bases from V and 0 from J; bases not matched to a gene: 1. The CDR3 runs to 13 residues. Per the germline V gene, CDR1 is SNHLY and CDR2 is FYNNEI.

The chain joins TRBV6-5 to TRBJ1-4, with TRBD1 matching over 8 bases. J lost 0 bases, V lost 6 bases, and 3 bases had no gene match. Germline V lookup: CDR1 MNHEY, CDR2 SVGAGI. The CDR3 runs 15 residues. DNA of the CDR3: TGTGCCAGCAGGCCGGACAGGGCAACTAATGAAAAACTGTTTTTT. It encodes CASRPDRATNEKLFF.

V and J are TRBV12-3 or TRBV12-4 and TRBJ1-2; D is uncertain. V gave up 6 bases and J gave up 3 bases, with 8 bases separating them. The CDR3 runs to 12 residues. CDR3 residues: CASRAVDYGYTF. The CDR3 DNA sequence: TGTGCCAGCAGGGCCGTCGACTATGGCTACACCTTC.

CDR3 residues: CASGEGLYTGELFF. In DNA form, the CDR3 reads TGCGCCAGCGGAGAGGGACTGTACACCGGGGAGCTGTTTTTT. The gene calls are TRBV5-1 and TRBJ2-2; D perhaps matches TRBD2 (6 bases). CDR3 length: 14 residues. V lost 7 bases to trimming and J lost 3 bases, with 13 bases between them. CDR1 is SGHRS, CDR2 YFSETQ, per germline.

This clone was found a few times. The chain is built from TRBV6-1 and TRBJ1-6; D gene unclear. The CDR3 spans 16 residues. Germline-derived CDR1 and CDR2 are MNHNS and SASEGT. V was trimmed by 4 bases and J by 10 bases, leaving 20 bases between them. CDR3 region: CASSGSLSAVGSPLHF. The CDR3 nucleotides read TGTGCCAGCAGTGGCTCCCTTAGCGCCGTGGGGTCACCCCTCCACTTT.

The V and J genes are TRBV10-2 and TRBJ2-5, with D perhaps matching TRBD2 (5 bases). Germline V lookup: CDR1 WSHSY, CDR2 SAAADI. This CDR3 comprises 12 residues. V gave up 9 bases and J gave up 5 bases, with 13 bases separating them. The CDR3 nucleotides read TGCGCCAGTCGGAGACCGGGGGAGACCCAGTACTTC. Encoded protein: CASRRPGETQYF.

This sequence joins TRBV9 and TRBJ2-3; D may be TRBD2 (5 bases). Looked up from germline, CDR1 is SGDLS and CDR2 is YYNGEE. The V and J ends lost 0 bases and 0 bases respectively, with 8 bases between them. CDR3 length equals 15 residues. Here the CDR3 DNA reads TGTGCCAGCAGCGTAGACCCGGGAAGCACAGATACGCAGTATTTT. Translating it yields CASSVDPGSTDTQYF.

The V gene is TRBV12-3 or TRBV12-4, the J gene TRBJ2-1; the D gene is possibly TRBD1 (6 bases). The ends were cut back, 5 bases at V and 6 bases at J, with 11 bases in the middle. The CDR3 spans 13 residues. CDR3 nucleotide sequence: TGTGCCAGCAGTCCAGAACAGGGCAATGAGCAGTTCTTC. Translated: CASSPEQGNEQFF.

For the CDR3, the DNA is TGTGCCAGCTCACCACGATCAGGGGTCCAGACCCAGTACTTC. It translates to CASSPRSGVQTQYF. The gene calls are TRBV18 and TRBJ2-5, with a possible D match to TRBD1 (6 bases). Germline assignment: CDR1 KGHSH and CDR2 LQKENI. Trimming took off 1 base at V and 6 bases at J, with 12 bases between the two ends. The CDR3 extends over 14 amino acids.

V usage is TRBV19 and J usage is TRBJ2-7; a possible D gene is TRBD2 (6 bases). Trimming took off 0 bases at V and 1 base at J, with 7 bases between the two ends. Germline CDR1 reads LNHDA; CDR2 reads SQIVND (reference sequence). CDR3 length: 14 residues. Written as DNA, the CDR3 is TGTGCCAGTAGTATAGACGGGACTTCCTACGAGCAGTACTTC. This sequence encodes CASSIDGTSYEQYF. The full variable domain, its missing parts supplied by reference TRBV19 and TRBJ2-7, is DGGITQSPKYLFRKEGQNVTLSCEQNLNHDAMYWYRQDPGQGLRLIYYSQIVNDFQKGDIAEGYSVSREKKESFPLTVTSAQKNPTAFYLCASSIDGTSYEQYFGPGTRLTVT.

The chain recombines TRBV5-4 with TRBJ1-2; D perhaps matches TRBD1 (5 bases). The CDR3 sequence is 14 residues long. Looked up from germline, CDR1 is SGHNT and CDR2 is YYREEE (reference sequence). V was pared by 4 bases and J by 8 bases, with 18 bases between. The DNA for the CDR3 is TGTGCCAGCAGCAACGACAGACAATCGTTCGGCTACACCTTC. Translating it yields CASSNDRQSFGYTF.

This clone was seen a few times. The rearrangement uses TRBV18 and TRBJ1-1; 8 bases are shared with TRBD1. This CDR3 contains 15 residues. The V and J ends lost 2 bases and 4 bases, in that order; junction bases with no gene match: 6. Per the germline V gene, CDR1 is KGHSH and CDR2 is LQKENI. The CDR3 DNA is TGTGCCAGCTCACCATATGGACAGGGAGGCACTGAAGCTTTCTTT. It translates to CASSPYGQGGTEAFF.

J is TRBJ2-7 and V is TRBV5-1, with 7 positions matching TRBD1. Losses at the gene ends were 2 bases for V and 0 bases for J; bases not matched to a gene: 14. CDR1 is SGHRS, CDR2 YFSETQ, per germline. This CDR3 has 18 amino acids. The CDR3 reads CASSFSTSTGVSSYEQYF. In DNA, the CDR3 is TGCGCCAGCAGCTTCTCCACCTCCACAGGGGTAAGCTCCTACGAGCAGTACTTC.

The chain links TRBV28 to TRBJ1-5; 9 bases fit TRBD1. Per the germline V gene, CDR1 is MDHEN and CDR2 is SYDVKM. The CDR3 covers 16 residues. J was trimmed by 3 bases and V by 5 bases; bases with no gene match: 8. The CDR3, as DNA: TGTGCCAGCAGTCCAAGCACACAGGGGGCCAATCAGCCCCAGCATTTT. Residues: CASSPSTQGANQPQHF.